The entry below describes one T cell receptor (beta chain). Assay: immunoSEQ multiplex PCR; the TCRdb copy retains only in-frame clones and omits some. The data hold about 14,000 clones, with about 78% observed a single time. Sample treatment: randomized to nivolumab then ipilimumab (arm A) or the reverse (arm B). Patients had received no earlier DNA-damaging chemotherapy. Live CD3+CD8+ CD19− CD56− cells were sorted from PBMCs. The sample is drawn from a study of sequential checkpoint blockade in melanoma. Across the study: Arm A got nivolumab then ipilimumab; arm B the reverse, 1:1. After both sequences, patients received maintenance nivolumab.

Germline-derived CDR1 and CDR2 are MNHEY and SMNVEV (reference sequence). Trimming cost V 2 bases and J 0 bases; bases outside gene matches: 3. This CDR3 has 15 residues. The rearrangement joins TRBV27 to TRBJ1-1, with TRBD1 matching over 7 bases. Here the sequenced sample was CD8+ T cells sorted from blood (inferred from file names), taken from a patient given nivolumab and ipilimumab in sequence. This TCR was sampled from a human donor with melanoma. CDR3 in amino acids: CASSLGQAMNTEAFF. The DNA of the CDR3 is TGTGCCAGCAGTTTAGGACAGGCGATGAACACTGAAGCTTTCTTT.